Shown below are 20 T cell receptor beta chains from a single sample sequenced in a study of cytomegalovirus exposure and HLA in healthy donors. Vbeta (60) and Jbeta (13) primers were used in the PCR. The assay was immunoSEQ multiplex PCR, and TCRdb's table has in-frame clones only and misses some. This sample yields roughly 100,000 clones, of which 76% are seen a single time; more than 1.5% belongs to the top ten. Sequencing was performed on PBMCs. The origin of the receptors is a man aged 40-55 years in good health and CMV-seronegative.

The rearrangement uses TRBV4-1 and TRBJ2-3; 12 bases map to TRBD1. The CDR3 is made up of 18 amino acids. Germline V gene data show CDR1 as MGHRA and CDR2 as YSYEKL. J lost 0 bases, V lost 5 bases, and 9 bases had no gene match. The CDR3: CASSSIWDRGRSTDTQYF. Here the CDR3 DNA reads TGCGCCAGCAGCTCCATCTGGGACAGGGGGCGTAGCACAGATACGCAGTATTTT.

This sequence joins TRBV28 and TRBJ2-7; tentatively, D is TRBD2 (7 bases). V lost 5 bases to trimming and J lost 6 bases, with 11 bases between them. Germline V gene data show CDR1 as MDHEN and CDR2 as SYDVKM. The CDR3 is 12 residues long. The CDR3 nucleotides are TGTGCCAGCAGTCGGGGGGCCTCCGAGCAGTACTTC. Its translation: CASSRGASEQYF.

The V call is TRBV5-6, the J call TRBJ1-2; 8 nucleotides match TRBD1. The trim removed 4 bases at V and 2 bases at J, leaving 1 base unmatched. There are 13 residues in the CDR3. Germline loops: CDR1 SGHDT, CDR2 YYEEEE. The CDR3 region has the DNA TGTGCCAGCAGCCGGGACAGGAACTATGGCTACACCTTC. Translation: CASSRDRNYGYTF.

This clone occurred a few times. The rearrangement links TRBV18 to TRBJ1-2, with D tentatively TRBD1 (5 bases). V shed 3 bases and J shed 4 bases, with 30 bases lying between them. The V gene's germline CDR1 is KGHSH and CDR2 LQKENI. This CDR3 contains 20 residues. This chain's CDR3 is CASSPQGTTSRLDESYGYTF. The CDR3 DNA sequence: TGTGCCAGCTCACCTCAGGGAACGACCTCCAGACTAGATGAATCCTATGGCTACACCTTC.

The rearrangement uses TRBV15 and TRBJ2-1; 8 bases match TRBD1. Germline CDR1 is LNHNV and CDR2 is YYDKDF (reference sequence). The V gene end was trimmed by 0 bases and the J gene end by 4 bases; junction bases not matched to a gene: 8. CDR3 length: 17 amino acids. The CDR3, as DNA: TGTGCCACCAGCAGAGATCGGCAGGGGGCGCGTTACAATGAGCAGTTCTTC. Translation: CATSRDRQGARYNEQFF.

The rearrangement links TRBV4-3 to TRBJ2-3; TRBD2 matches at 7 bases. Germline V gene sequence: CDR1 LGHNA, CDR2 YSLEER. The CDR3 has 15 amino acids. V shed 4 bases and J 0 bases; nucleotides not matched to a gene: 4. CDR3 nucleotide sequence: TGCGCCAGCAGCCTTCAGACTAGCAGCACAGATACGCAGTATTTT. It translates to CASSLQTSSTDTQYF.

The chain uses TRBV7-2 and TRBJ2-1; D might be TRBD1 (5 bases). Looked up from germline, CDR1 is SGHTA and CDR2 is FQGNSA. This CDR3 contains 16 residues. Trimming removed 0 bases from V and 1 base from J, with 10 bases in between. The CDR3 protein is CASSLATGASYNEQFF. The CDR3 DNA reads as TGTGCCAGCAGCTTAGCAACAGGTGCTTCCTACAATGAGCAGTTCTTC.

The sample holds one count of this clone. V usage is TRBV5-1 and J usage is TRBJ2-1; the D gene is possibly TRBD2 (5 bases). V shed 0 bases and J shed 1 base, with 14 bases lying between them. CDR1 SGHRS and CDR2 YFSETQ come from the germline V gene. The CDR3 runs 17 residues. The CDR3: CASSLGGWTPSYNEQFF. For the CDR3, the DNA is TGCGCCAGCAGCTTGGGGGGTTGGACTCCTTCCTACAATGAGCAGTTCTTC.

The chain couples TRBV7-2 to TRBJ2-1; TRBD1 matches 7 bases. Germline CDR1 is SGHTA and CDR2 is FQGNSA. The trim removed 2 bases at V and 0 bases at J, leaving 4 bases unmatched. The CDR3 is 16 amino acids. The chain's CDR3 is CASSLMKGASYNEQFF. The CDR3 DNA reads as TGTGCCAGCAGCTTAATGAAGGGGGCCTCCTACAATGAGCAGTTCTTC.

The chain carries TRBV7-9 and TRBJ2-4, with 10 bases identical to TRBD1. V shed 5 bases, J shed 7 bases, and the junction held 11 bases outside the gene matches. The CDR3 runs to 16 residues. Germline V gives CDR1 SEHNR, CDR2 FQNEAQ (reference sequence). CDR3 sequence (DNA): TGTGCCAGCAGCGTCACGGATGAGACAGGGGGCAACATTCAGTACTTC. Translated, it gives CASSVTDETGGNIQYF.

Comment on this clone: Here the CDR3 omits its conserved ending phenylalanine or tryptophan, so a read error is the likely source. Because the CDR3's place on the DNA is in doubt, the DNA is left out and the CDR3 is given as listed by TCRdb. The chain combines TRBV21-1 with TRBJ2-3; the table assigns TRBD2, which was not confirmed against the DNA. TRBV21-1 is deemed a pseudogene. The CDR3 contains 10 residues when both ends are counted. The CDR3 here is CASRQLIGGA.

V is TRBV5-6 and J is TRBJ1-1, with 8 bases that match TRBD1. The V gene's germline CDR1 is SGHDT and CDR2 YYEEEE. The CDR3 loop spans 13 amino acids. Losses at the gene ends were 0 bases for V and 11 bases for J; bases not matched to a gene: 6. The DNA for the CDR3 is TGTGCCAGCAGCTTGGGACAGGGGAGGGTTGCTTTCTTT. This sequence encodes CASSLGQGRVAFF.

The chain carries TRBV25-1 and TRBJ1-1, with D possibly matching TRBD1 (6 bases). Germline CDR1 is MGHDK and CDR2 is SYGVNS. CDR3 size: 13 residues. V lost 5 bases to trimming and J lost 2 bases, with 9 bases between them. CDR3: CASSQGGNTEAFF. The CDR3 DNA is TGTGCCAGCAGTCAAGGGGGTAACACTGAAGCTTTCTTT. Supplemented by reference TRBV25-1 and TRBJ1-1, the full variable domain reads EADIYQTPRYLVIGTGKKITLECSQTMGHDKMYWYQQDPGMELHLIHYSYGVNSTEKGDLSSESTVSRIRTEHFPLTLESARPSHTSQYLCASSQGGNTEAFFGQGTRLTVV.

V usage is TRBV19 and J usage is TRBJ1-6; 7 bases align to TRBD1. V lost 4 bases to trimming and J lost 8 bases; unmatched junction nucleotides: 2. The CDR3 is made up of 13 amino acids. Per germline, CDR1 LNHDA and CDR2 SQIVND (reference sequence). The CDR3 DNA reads TGTGCCAGTAGTAGCACAGGGGATTCACCCCTCCACTTT. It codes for CASSSTGDSPLHF.

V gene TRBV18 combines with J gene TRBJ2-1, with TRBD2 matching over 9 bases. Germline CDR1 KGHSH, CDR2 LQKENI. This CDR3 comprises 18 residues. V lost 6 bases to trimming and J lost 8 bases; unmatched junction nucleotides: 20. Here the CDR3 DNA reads TGTGCCAGCTCCCAGGTTTCTATAGCGGGAGTTAAGATTTATGAGCAGTTCTTC. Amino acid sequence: CASSQVSIAGVKIYEQFF. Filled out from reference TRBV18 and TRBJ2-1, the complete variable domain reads NAGVMQNPRHLVRRRGQEARLRCSPMKGHSHVYWYRQLPEEGLKFMVYLQKENIIDESGMPKERFSAEFPKEGPSILRIQQVVRGDSAAYFCASSQVSIAGVKIYEQFFGPGTRLTVL.

The CDR3 DNA reads TGTGCCAGCCAAAAGCGGGGCCCCTACGAGCAGTACTTC. As protein: CASQKRGPYEQYF. The chain has TRBV2 and TRBJ2-7; TRBD2 agrees at 7 bases. This CDR3 region has 13 residues. Germline CDR1 SNHLY, CDR2 FYNNEI. The J segment lost 2 bases and the V segment lost 8 bases, leaving 6 bases of the junction unmatched.

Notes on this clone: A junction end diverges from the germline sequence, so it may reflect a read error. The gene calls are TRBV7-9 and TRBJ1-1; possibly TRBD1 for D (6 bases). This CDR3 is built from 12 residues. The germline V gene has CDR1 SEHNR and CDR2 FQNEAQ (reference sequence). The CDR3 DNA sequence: TGTTCCAGCAGCTCCGAGGGGGTGGTAGCTTTCTTT. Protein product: CSSSSEGVVAFF.

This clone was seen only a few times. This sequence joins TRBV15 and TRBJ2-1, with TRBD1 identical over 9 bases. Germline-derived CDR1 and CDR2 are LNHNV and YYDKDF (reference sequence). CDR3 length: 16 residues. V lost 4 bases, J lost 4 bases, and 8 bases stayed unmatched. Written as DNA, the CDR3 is TGTGCCACCAGCACAATAACAGGGGGCGCTTACAATGAGCAGTTCTTC. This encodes CATSTITGGAYNEQFF.

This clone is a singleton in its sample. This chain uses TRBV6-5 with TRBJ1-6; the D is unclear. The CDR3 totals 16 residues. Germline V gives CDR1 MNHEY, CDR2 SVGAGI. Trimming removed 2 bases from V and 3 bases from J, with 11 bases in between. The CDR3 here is CASSYESEGYNSPLHF. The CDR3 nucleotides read TGTGCCAGCAGTTACGAGTCCGAGGGCTATAATTCACCCCTCCACTTT.

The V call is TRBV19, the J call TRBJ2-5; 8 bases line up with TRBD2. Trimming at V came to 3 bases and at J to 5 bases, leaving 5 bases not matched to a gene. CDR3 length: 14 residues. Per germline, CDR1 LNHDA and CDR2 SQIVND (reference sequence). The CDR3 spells CASSIGGARETQYF. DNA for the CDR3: TGTGCCAGTAGTATCGGGGGGGCTAGGGAGACCCAGTACTTC.